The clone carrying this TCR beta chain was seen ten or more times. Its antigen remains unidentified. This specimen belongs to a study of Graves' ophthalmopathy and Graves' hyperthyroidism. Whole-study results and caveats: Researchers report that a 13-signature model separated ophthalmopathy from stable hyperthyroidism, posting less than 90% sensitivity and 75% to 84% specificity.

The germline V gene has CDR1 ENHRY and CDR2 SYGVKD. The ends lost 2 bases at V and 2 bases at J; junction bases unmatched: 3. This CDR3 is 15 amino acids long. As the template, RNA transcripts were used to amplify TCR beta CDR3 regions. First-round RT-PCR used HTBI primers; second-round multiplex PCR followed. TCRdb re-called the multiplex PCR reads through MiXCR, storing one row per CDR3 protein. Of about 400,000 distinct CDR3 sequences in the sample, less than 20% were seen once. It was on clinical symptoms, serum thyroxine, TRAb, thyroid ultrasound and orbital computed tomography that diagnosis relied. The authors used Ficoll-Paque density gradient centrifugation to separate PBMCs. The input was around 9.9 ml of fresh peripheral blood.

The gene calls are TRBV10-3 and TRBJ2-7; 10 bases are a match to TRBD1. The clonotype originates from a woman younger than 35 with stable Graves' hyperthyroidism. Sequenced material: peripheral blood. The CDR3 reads CAISEQDRGTYEQYF. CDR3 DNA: TGTGCCATCAGTGAGCAGGACAGGGGGACCTACGAGCAGTACTTC.